These 25 T cell receptor beta chains came from one sample sequenced in a study of blood T cells in healthy people across ages. Then a second PCR, running roughly 6 to 11 cycles, was carried out with a sample-barcoded 5' primer and a J-beta primer mix. One entry per CDR3 protein results from TCRdb running MiXCR on the 5' RACE reads. The sample has hundreds of thousands of distinct CDR3 sequences; about 24% are singletons. These same data were also listed under a study on T cells of mothers and their children.

Input material: blood. These receptors were taken from a boy younger than 18 in good health.

This clonotype was recorded a few times. This sequence joins TRBV5-1 and TRBJ2-3; D unresolved. This CDR3 comprises 15 residues. V was trimmed by 0 bases and J by 1 base, leaving 9 bases between them. Germline CDR1 is SGHRS and CDR2 is YFSETQ. The CDR3 sequence: CASSLGQRGTDTQYF. The DNA for the CDR3 is TGCGCCAGCAGCTTGGGACAAAGAGGCACAGATACGCAGTATTTT.

This clonotype was found a few times. CDR3 nucleotide sequence: TGTGCCAGCAGTTTCGGTTGGAACAATGAGCAGTTCTTC. The encoded protein is CASSFGWNNEQFF. The chain employs TRBV27 and TRBJ2-1; D unresolved. Trimming took 3 bases from V and 5 from J, leaving 8 bases between them. The CDR3 has 13 amino acids. CDR1 and CDR2 from the germline V gene are MNHEY and SMNVEV (reference sequence).

This clonotype was counted a few times. This chain uses TRBV15 with TRBJ2-1; D ambiguous. V was cut by 0 bases and J by 8 bases, with 11 bases left in between. Looked up from germline, CDR1 is LNHNV and CDR2 is YYDKDF (reference sequence). This CDR3 contains 14 residues. CDR3 sequence reads: CATSRDLGRDEQFF. The CDR3 DNA sequence: TGTGCCACCAGCAGAGATCTCGGCCGGGATGAGCAGTTCTTC. The full variable domain, its missing parts supplied by reference TRBV15 and TRBJ2-1, is DAMVIQNPRYQVTQFGKPVTLSCSQTLNHNVMYWYQQKSSQAPKLLFHYYDKDFNNEADTPDNFQSRRPNTSFCFLDIRSPGLGDTAMYLCATSRDLGRDEQFFGPGTRLTVL.

The chain combines TRBV20-1 with TRBJ2-7, with unresolved D. Trimming removed 5 bases from V and 3 bases from J, with 23 bases in between. The germline V gene has CDR1 DFQATT and CDR2 SNEGSKA (reference sequence). The CDR3 sequence is 16 residues long. The CDR3 loop reads CSASDSRVGDSYEQYF. CDR3 sequence (DNA): TGCAGTGCTTCGGATTCACGGGTTGGGGATAGCTACGAGCAGTACTTC.

The genes are TRBV19 and TRBJ2-7; D could derive from TRBD1 or TRBD2 (5 bases each). V was pared by 4 bases and J by 7 bases, with 20 bases between. This CDR3 contains 15 residues. CDR1 is LNHDA, CDR2 SQIVND, per germline (reference sequence). CDR3 sequence reads: CASSRAPGRTREQYF. In DNA form, the CDR3 reads TGTGCCAGTAGTAGGGCCCCGGGACGCACCCGTGAGCAGTACTTC.

This clonotype was detected a few times. This chain joins TRBV7-3 and TRBJ2-7; 7 positions match TRBD2. Looked up from germline, CDR1 is SGHTA and CDR2 is FQGTGA. The V segment lost 5 bases and the J segment 6 bases; nucleotides outside the gene matches: 10. The CDR3 sequence is 14 residues long. CDR3 protein: CASSPGLEIGEQYF. The CDR3 DNA reads TGTGCCAGCAGCCCCGGACTAGAAATCGGCGAGCAGTACTTC.

The rearrangement uses TRBV7-3 and TRBJ2-5, with D perhaps given as TRBD1 or TRBD2 (5 bases each). The DNA end lines up better with TRBJ2-1; the J call may be wrong. The CDR3 covers 14 residues. Looked up from germline, CDR1 is SGHTA and CDR2 is FQGTGA. The CDR3, as DNA: TGTGCCAGCAGCTTAGAGTCCTCCGGGACTGAGCAGTTCTTC. It translates to CASSLESSGTEQFF.

This sequence joins TRBV12-3 or TRBV12-4 and TRBJ2-1; D may be TRBD2 (6 bases). The CDR3 covers 15 residues. V was pared by 7 bases and J by 9 bases, with 22 bases between. As DNA, the CDR3 is TGTGCCAGCACACCGCGGGACTCCTGGGGAGGTGAGCAGTTCTTC. Its translation is CASTPRDSWGGEQFF.

This chain uses TRBV7-8 with TRBJ2-1; 9 bases align to TRBD2. Germline CDR1 reads SGHVS; CDR2 reads FQNEAQ. The CDR3 contains 16 residues. The J segment lost 4 bases and the V segment lost 3 bases, leaving 7 bases of the junction unmatched. Here the CDR3 DNA reads TGTGCCAGCAGCTTCTCTTTGCGGGAGGGTTACAATGAGCAGTTCTTC. Protein product: CASSFSLREGYNEQFF.

V is TRBV30 and J is TRBJ2-2; 8 bases are a match to TRBD1. The germline CDR1 and CDR2 sequences are GTSNPN and SVGIG (reference sequence). After removal of 2 bases from V and 4 bases from J, the junction contained 6 bases not matched to a gene. This CDR3 is 15 amino acids long. This CDR3 reads CAWSQGAGSTGELFF. The CDR3 region has the DNA TGTGCCTGGAGTCAGGGGGCCGGTTCCACCGGGGAGCTGTTTTTT.

The J gene is TRBJ2-6, the V gene TRBV28; either TRBD1 or TRBD2 may fit D (5 bases each). The CDR3 runs to 18 residues. The V and J ends lost 2 bases and 0 bases respectively, with 14 bases between them. Germline values: CDR1 MDHEN, CDR2 SYDVKM. CDR3 bases: TGTGCCAGCAGTTTAGGTGGGACCGTAATCTCTGGGGCCAACGTCCTGACTTTC. Its protein is CASSLGGTVISGANVLTF.

The rearrangement joins TRBV20-1 to TRBJ2-6, with D perhaps matching TRBD1 (6 bases). Deletions cut 5 bases from V and 2 bases from J, with 13 bases between. Germline V gene data show CDR1 as DFQATT and CDR2 as SNEGSKA (reference sequence). This CDR3 has 15 amino acids. The CDR3 sequence: CSAPPPGAGANVLTF. The CDR3 bases are TGCAGTGCTCCACCTCCAGGGGCTGGGGCCAACGTCCTGACTTTC.

This clonotype was counted between two and nine times. Germline and junction disagree at one end, which may indicate a read error. The chain links TRBV30 to TRBJ2-4, with unresolved D. Germline V CDR1 and CDR2: GTSNPN, SVGIG (reference sequence). This CDR3 is 13 amino acids long. The CDR3 spells CASAAKAGNIQYF. Written as DNA, the CDR3 is TGTGCCTCGGCTGCTAAAGCTGGAAACATCCAGTACTTC.

This clonotype was picked up a small number of times. The chain joins TRBV20-1 to TRBJ2-7, with 11 bases aligning to TRBD2. The CDR3 consists of 13 residues. The J segment lost 6 bases and the V segment lost 1 base, leaving 2 bases of the junction unmatched. CDR1 and CDR2 (germline): DFQATT, SNEGSKA (reference sequence). The CDR3 region is CSARVGLAAEQYF. CDR3 in DNA: TGCAGTGCTAGAGTGGGACTAGCGGCCGAGCAGTACTTC.

The chain recombines TRBV9 with TRBJ1-4; no clear D. Per the germline V gene, CDR1 is SGDLS and CDR2 is YYNGEE. This CDR3 spans 14 amino acids. Trimming took 4 bases from V and 5 from J, leaving 12 bases between them. The CDR3 DNA reads TGTGCCAGCAGCCCCGACTGGGTAAATGAAAAACTGTTTTTT. This gives the protein CASSPDWVNEKLFF.

This chain links TRBV4-1 with TRBJ1-2; no clear D. This CDR3 has 14 residues. Germline V gene lookup returns CDR1 MGHRA and CDR2 YSYEKL. The germline V and J ends were trimmed by 1 base and 5 bases, with 11 bases remaining between them. This CDR3 reads CASSQVSAWYGYTF. For the CDR3, the DNA is TGCGCCAGCAGCCAAGTGAGCGCGTGGTATGGCTACACCTTC.

About this clonotype itself: At one boundary the junction diverges from the germline segment, which might be a read error. V is TRBV7-7 and J is TRBJ2-3, with 9 bases aligning to TRBD1. Germline V CDR1 and CDR2: SSHAT, FNYEAQ (reference sequence). The CDR3 extends over 16 amino acids. The CDR3, as DNA: TGTGCTAGCAGCGGACAGGGGAGAGAGGACACAGATACGCAGTATTTT. Translated: CASSGQGREDTDTQYF.

This chain links TRBV10-3 with TRBJ1-1, with D perhaps TRBD1 (5 bases). The ends were cut back, 6 bases at V and 7 bases at J, with 21 bases in the middle. The CDR3 sequence is 15 residues long. Germline-derived CDR1 and CDR2 are ENHRY and SYGVKD. The CDR3 nucleotides read TGTGCCATCAGCGACGGACTTGGAGGGGTTAATGAAGCTTTCTTT. It is translated as CAISDGLGGVNEAFF.

The genes are TRBV12-3 or TRBV12-4 and TRBJ2-2; maybe TRBD2 (6 bases). Trimming cost V 6 bases and J 4 bases, with 12 bases left between them. The CDR3 has 14 residues. Written as DNA, the CDR3 is TGTGCCAGCAGCCTGGGACTTGGCACCGGGGAGCTGTTTTTT. The encoded protein is CASSLGLGTGELFF.

The sample holds a few counts of this clonotype. This chain joins TRBV14 and TRBJ2-1; either TRBD1 or TRBD2 may supply D (6 bases each). CDR3 length: 15 residues. Germline CDR1 is SGHDN and CDR2 is FVKESK. V lost 4 bases and J 8 bases, leaving 18 bases between the germline ends. The CDR3 region has the DNA TGTGCCAGCAGCCCTACCCAAGGGGGGAGTGATGAGCAGTTCTTC. It encodes CASSPTQGGSDEQFF.

V usage is TRBV28 and J usage is TRBJ2-5; 14 nucleotides match TRBD2. The CDR3 is made up of 18 amino acids. Trimming cost V 1 base and J 5 bases; bases outside gene matches: 9. Per the germline V gene, CDR1 is MDHEN and CDR2 is SYDVKM. CDR3 protein: CASSLSHGTSGSPETQYF. CDR3 in DNA: TGTGCCAGCAGTTTATCTCACGGGACTAGCGGGAGCCCGGAGACCCAGTACTTC.

This chain links TRBV7-9 with TRBJ2-5, with D perhaps matching TRBD1 (6 bases). The length of the CDR3 is 15 residues. Germline values: CDR1 SEHNR, CDR2 FQNEAQ (reference sequence). V lost 5 bases and J 1 base, leaving 14 bases between the germline ends. The DNA for the CDR3 is TGTGCCAGCAGCCGATCTCGGACAGCCCAAGAGACCCAGTACTTC. Amino acid sequence: CASSRSRTAQETQYF.

This clonotype was seen more than once but under ten times. Mismatch with germline at one junction end may stem from a read error. This chain joins TRBV4-3 and TRBJ1-4, with no clear D. The germline gives CDR1 LGHNA, CDR2 YSLEER. The CDR3 is made up of 14 amino acids. The CDR3: CASSPRWANEQLFF. CDR3 DNA sequence: TGCGCCAGCAGCCCCCGCTGGGCTAATGAACAACTGTTTTTT.

The chain recombines TRBV2 with TRBJ1-4; D might be TRBD1 (6 bases). This CDR3 comprises 15 residues. The ends were cut back, 6 bases at V and 3 bases at J, with 14 bases in the middle. Germline values: CDR1 SNHLY, CDR2 FYNNEI. Here the CDR3 DNA reads TGTGCCAGCAGGGGAACAGGGACTGCTAATGAAAAACTGTTTTTT. It codes for CASRGTGTANEKLFF.

The gene calls are TRBV29-1 and TRBJ2-2; D ambiguous. Trimming stripped 2 bases from V and 5 bases from J, with 6 bases between. The CDR3 has 12 amino acids. CDR1 SQVTM and CDR2 ANQGSEA come from the germline V gene. CDR3: CSVERGTGELFF. The CDR3 DNA follows: TGCAGCGTTGAACGTGGGACCGGGGAGCTGTTTTTT.